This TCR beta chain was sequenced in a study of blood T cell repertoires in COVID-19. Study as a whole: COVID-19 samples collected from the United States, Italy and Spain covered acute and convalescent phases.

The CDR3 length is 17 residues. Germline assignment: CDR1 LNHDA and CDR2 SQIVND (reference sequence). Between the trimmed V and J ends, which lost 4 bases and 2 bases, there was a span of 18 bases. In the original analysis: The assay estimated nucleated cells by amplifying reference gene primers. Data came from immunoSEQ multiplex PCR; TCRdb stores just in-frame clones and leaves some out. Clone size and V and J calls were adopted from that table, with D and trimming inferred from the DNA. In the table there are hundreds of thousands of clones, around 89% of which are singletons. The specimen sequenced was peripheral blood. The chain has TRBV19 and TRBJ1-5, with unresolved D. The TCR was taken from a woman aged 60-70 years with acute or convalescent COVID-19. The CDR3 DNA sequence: TGTGCCAGTAGTACCGGAGTCCTAGTGATGGGCAATCAGCCCCAGCATTTT. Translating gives CASSTGVLVMGNQPQHF.